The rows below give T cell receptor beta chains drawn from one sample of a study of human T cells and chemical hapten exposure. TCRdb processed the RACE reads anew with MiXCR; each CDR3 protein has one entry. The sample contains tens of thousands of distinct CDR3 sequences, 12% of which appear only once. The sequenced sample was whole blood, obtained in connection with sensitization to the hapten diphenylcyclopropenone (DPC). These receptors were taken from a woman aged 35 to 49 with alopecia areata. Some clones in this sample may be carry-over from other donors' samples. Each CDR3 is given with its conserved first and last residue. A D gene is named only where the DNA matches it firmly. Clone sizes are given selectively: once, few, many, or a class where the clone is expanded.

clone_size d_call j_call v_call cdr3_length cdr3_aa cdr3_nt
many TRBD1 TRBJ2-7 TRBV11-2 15 CASSLDFGTGYEQYF TGTGCCAGCAGCTTAGATTTTGGGACAGGGTACGAGCAGTACTTC
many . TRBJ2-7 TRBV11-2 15 CASSLESGLAYEQYF TGTGCCAGCAGCTTAGAGTCAGGGCTGGCCTACGAGCAGTACTTC
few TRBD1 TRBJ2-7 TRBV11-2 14 CASSPGTASYEQYF TGTGCCAGCAGCCCTGGGACAGCATCCTACGAGCAGTACTTC
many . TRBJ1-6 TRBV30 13 CAWRGSYNSPLHF TGTGCCTGGAGGGGCTCCTATAATTCACCCCTCCACTTT
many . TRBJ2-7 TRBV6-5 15 CASSYSTGTNDEQYF TGTGCCAGCAGTTACTCCACAGGTACTAATGACGAGCAGTACTTC
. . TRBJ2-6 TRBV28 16 CASSGLALGGANVLTF TGTGCCAGCAGTGGGTTGGCGCTGGGCGGGGCCAACGTCCTGACTTTC
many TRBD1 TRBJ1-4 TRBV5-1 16 CASSYATGTGTEKLFF TGCGCCAGCAGCTACGCCACCGGGACAGGAACCGAAAAACTGTTTTTT
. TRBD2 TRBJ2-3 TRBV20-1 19 CSAPVGASGRSVHTDTQYF TGCAGTGCCCCGGTTGGAGCTAGCGGGAGGTCAGTGCACACAGATACGCAGTATTTT
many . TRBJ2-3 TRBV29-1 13 CSVVGGHTDTQYF TGCAGCGTTGTTGGTGGGCACACAGATACGCAGTATTTT
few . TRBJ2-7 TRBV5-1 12 CASSFGHREQYF TGCGCCAGCAGCTTTGGTCACCGCGAGCAGTACTTC
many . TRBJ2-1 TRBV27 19 CASSLSTLTTDPLYNEQFF TGTGCCAGCAGTTTATCCACCCTCACGACAGACCCGCTGTACAATGAGCAGTTCTTC
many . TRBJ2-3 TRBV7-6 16 CASSLRAQVSTDTQYF TGTGCCAGCAGCTTAAGGGCCCAGGTTAGCACAGATACGCAGTATTTT
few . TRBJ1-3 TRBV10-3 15 CAISDREITGNTIYF TGTGCCATCAGTGATAGGGAAATTACTGGAAACACCATATATTTT
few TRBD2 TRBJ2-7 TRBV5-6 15 CASSFRLAGDLEQYF TGTGCCAGCAGCTTTCGACTAGCGGGGGACCTCGAGCAGTACTTC
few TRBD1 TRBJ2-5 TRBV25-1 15 CASSDPPPGGETQYF TGTGCCAGCAGTGATCCCCCCCCAGGGGGAGAGACCCAGTACTTC
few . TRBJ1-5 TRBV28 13 CASSYLGNQPQHF TGTGCCAGCAGTTATCTAGGGAATCAGCCCCAGCATTTT
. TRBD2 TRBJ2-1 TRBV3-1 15 CASSQGPSSGNEQFF TGTGCCAGCAGCCAAGGCCCCTCTAGCGGCAATGAGCAGTTCTTC
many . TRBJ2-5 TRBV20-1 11 CSARGRETQYF TGCAGTGCTAGAGGACGCGAGACCCAGTACTTC
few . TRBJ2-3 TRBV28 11 CASRRTDTQYF TGTGCCAGCAGACGCACAGATACGCAGTATTTT
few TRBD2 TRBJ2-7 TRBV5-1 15 CASSSGTSHHYEQYF TGCGCCAGCAGCTCTGGGACTAGCCATCACTACGAGCAGTACTTC
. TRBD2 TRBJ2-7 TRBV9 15 CASSLTSGGPYEQYF TGTGCCAGCAGCCTAACTAGCGGGGGGCCCTACGAGCAGTACTTC
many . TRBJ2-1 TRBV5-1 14 CASSARLDHNEQFF TGCGCCAGCAGCGCCAGACTTGACCACAATGAGCAGTTCTTC
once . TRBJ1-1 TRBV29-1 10 CSVGAREAYF TGCAGCGTTGGGGCTCGTGAAGCTTACTTT
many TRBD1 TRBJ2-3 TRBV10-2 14 CASRSRTGADTQYF TGCGCCAGCAGGTCGAGGACAGGGGCAGATACGCAGTATTTT
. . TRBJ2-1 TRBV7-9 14 CASSYGAAYNEQFF TGTGCCAGCAGCTACGGGGCAGCCTACAATGAGCAGTTCTTC
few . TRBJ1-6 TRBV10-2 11 CASSAGSPLHF TGCGCCAGCAGTGCTGGATCACCCCTCCACTTT
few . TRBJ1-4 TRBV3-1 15 CASSPSGTQGEKLFF TGTGCCAGCAGCCCTTCCGGGACCCAAGGCGAAAAACTGTTTTTT
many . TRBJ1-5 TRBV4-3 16 CASSPIWGATNQPQHF TGCGCCAGCAGCCCGATCTGGGGGGCGACCAATCAGCCCCAGCATTTT
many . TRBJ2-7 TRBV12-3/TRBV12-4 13 CASSIGPHYEQYF TGTGCCAGTTCGATAGGGCCGCACTACGAGCAGTACTTC
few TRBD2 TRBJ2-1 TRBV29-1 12 CSVAAGGDEQFF TGCAGCGTTGCCGCGGGGGGAGATGAGCAGTTCTTC
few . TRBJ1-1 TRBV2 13 CASSTVESTEAFF TGTGCCAGCAGCACCGTAGAATCCACTGAAGCTTTCTTT
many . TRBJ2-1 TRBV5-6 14 CASSWRLGGNEQFF TGTGCCAGCAGCTGGAGACTAGGTGGCAATGAGCAGTTCTTC
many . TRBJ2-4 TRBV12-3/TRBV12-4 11 CASSVKNIQYF TGTGCCAGCAGCGTAAAAAACATTCAGTACTTC
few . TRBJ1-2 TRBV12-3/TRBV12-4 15 CASSLEGRYGYGYTF TGTGCCAGCAGTTTAGAGGGGAGATATGGCTATGGCTACACCTTC
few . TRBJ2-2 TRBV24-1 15 CATSDLYRDTGELFF TGTGCCACCAGTGATCTTTACCGGGACACCGGGGAGCTGTTTTTT
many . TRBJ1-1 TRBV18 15 CASSRDRSPLGEAFF TGTGCCAGCTCACGCGACAGGTCTCCCTTGGGGGAAGCTTTCTTT
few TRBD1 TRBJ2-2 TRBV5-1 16 CASSNPGQILTGELFF TGCGCCAGCAGCAACCCGGGACAGATACTCACCGGGGAGCTGTTTTTT
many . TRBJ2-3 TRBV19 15 CASSAPWVGADTQYF TGTGCCAGTAGTGCCCCCTGGGTCGGTGCAGATACGCAGTATTTT
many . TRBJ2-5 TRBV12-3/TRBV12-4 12 CASTPGGETQYF TGTGCCAGCACCCCCGGGGGAGAGACCCAGTACTTC
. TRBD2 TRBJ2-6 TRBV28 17 CASSTSGSLAGANVLTF TGTGCCAGCAGCACTAGCGGGAGTTTAGCCGGGGCCAACGTCCTGACTTTC
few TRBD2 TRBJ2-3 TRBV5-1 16 CASSLAGGGNPDTQYF TGCGCCAGCAGCTTGGCCGGGGGGGGCAATCCAGATACGCAGTATTTT